This T cell receptor beta chain was sequenced during a study of a mutant IDH1 vaccine in newly diagnosed glioma. About the study: Receipt of radiotherapy, temozolomide, or both preceded the study, and most received both.

Study-wide results and caveats: Overall, more than 80% of patients had vaccine-induced immune responses.

Using immunoSEQ multiplex PCR, the repertoire was profiled, and TCRdb retains in-frame clones only, with some absent. The table includes about 67,000 clones, approximately 82% detected once. V shed 6 bases and J shed 6 bases, with 17 bases lying between them. CDR3 size: 13 residues. Germline V lookup: CDR1 SQVTM, CDR2 ANQGSEA. Time point given: baseline, week 1 (first vaccination visit). Documented treatment: pre-vaccination baseline after standard-of-care therapy. A word on this clone: Its antigen is not known.

This receptor was taken from a woman between 18 and 29 years old with glioma. Some clones in this sample may be carry-over from other donors' samples. V and J are TRBV29-1 and TRBJ1-1; TRBD1 is a possible D gene (5 bases). The starting material was peripheral blood mononuclear cells (PBMCs), obtained from a glioma patient treated with radiotherapy, temozolomide or both. The CDR3 here is CSVAQAVGSEAFF. CDR3 DNA: TGCAGCGTCGCACAGGCAGTGGGATCTGAAGCTTTCTTT.